This is a list of T cell receptor beta chains from one sample in a study of Graves' ophthalmopathy and Graves' hyperthyroidism. TCRdb passed the multiplex PCR reads through MiXCR, listing each CDR3 protein once. The sample lists 1 million to 1.3 million distinct CDR3 sequences; roughly two fifths were seen once. The sample was peripheral blood or thyroid tissue (not recorded which). These TCRs come from an adult man with Graves' hyperthyroidism. The conserved cysteine and the conserved F or W are not part of the CDR3 here.

CDR3aa | v_gene
ASSEPGGTGRGTEAF | TRBV6-1
ASGLTGQGNTEAF | TRBV12-5
ASRNTGTGSDEQY | TRBV25-1
ATSDFRELF | TRBV24-1
SARGVTGGIETQY | TRBV20-1
ASRTVYSNQPQH | TRBV6-6
ASRGFWGPAGELF | TRBV27
ASIWRGRRDTEAF | TRBV27
ASSKNRGLVYNSPLH | TRBV25-1
ASGGAGGAGELF | TRBV5-5
ASTWGGDGNQPQH | TRBV12-3/TRBV12-4
AWNQAFSNYGYT | TRBV7-9
ASSVLESNQPQH | TRBV28
AISGGSGSKQY | TRBV10-3
ASSPNGDTEAF | TRBV5-4
ASSAAGLSSTEAF | TRBV7-8
ASIRQEAPYEQY | TRBV6-5
ASSPMGISPLH | TRBV7-9
ASSPPTGLIYEQY | TRBV10-3
ASRHIRDSTYEQY | TRBV6-6
AWSVSWGFGNTIY | TRBV2
ASSTPGESGQPQH | TRBV6-6
ASSSADNTAYEQY | TRBV19
ASADRETRDTIY | TRBV7-9
ASIGQNYGYT | TRBV28
SAPTGQPYEQY | TRBV20-1
ASKRPVDRYEQY | TRBV7-2
ASSSLSFPDRGRSPLH | TRBV25-1
ASSHRLGRDEKLF | TRBV4-1
ASSELGANSPLH | TRBV6-4
ASSLYGVYGYTIY | TRBV13